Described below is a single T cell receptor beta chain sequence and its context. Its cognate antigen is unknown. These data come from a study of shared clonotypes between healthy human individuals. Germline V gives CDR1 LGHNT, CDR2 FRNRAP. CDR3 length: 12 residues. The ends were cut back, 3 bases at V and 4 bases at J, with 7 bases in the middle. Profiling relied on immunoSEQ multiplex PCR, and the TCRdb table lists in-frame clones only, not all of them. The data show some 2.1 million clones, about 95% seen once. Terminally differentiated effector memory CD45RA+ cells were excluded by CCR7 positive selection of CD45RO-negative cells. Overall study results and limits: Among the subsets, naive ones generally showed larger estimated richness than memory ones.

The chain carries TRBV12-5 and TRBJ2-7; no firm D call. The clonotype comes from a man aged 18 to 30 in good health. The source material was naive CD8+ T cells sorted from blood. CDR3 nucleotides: TGTGCTAGTGGTTTACTCACTTACGAGCAGTACTTC. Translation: CASGLLTYEQYF. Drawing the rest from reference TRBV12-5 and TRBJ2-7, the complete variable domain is DARVTQTPRHKVTEMGQEVTMRCQPILGHNTVFWYRQTMMQGLELLAYFRNRAPLDDSGMPKDRFSAEMPDATLATLKIQPSEPRDSAVYFCASGLLTYEQYFGPGTRLTVT.